This T cell receptor beta chain was captured by sequencing in a study of CD8+CD57+ T cells in acquired aplastic anemia (dated by TCRdb to the late 2010s). Context from the whole study: DNA extracted from sorted CD4+ and CD8+ cells had a mean of about 3.2 ug, with a range of about 0.19 to 30 ug. Healthy donor samples averaged about 10 million reads for CD4+ and 11 million to 14 million for CD8+ cells. Results the study describes overall, beyond this receptor: CD8+ Simpson's diversity did not differ significantly between patients and healthy controls (P=0.060). Some 30 CD8+ CDR3 sequences were shared between patients and controls but appeared highly expressed in patients and within their immunodominant clones.

The germline V gene provides CDR1 SGHTA and CDR2 FQGNSA. The CDR3 numbers 13 residues from cysteine through phenylalanine. This entry keeps only the CDR3 DNA: 39 bases, framed from base 1. Trimming takes 7 bases off V and 5 bases off J; junction bases not matched to a gene: 6. The study deep-sequenced TCR repertoires of sorted CD4+ and CD8+ blood T cells from severe aplastic anemia patients and healthy subjects. Ficoll-Paque density gradient centrifugation was used to isolate peripheral blood mononuclear cells. CD4+ and CD8+ T cells were sorted by FACS or magnetic beads before DNA extraction. This clonotype was seen more than once but under ten times. Its antigen remains unidentified. No much larger clone exists at a distance of one base, and base qualities are not known. Profiling of TCR beta VDJ combinations and CDR3 sequences used genomic DNA as the template. An Illumina HiSeq 2000 was used for TCR repertoire sequencing. The paper's processing steps were these. TRBV/TRBJ rearrangement plots, CDR3 size and DJ length profiles, and Simpson's diversity index were used to assess repertoires. The most abundant DNA sequence in the deep sequencing data was taken as the immunodominant clone. CDR3 amino acid sequences were screened for sharing across subjects and compared with published repertoires and the VDJdb database. TCRdb's own reprocessing of the public reads used fastp at Q25 and MiXCR and kept productive beta chains. Each entry is one CDR3 protein sequence, shown with its most common DNA and genes. The V and J calls and clone size are TCRdb's, not the authors'. The sample table records over 150,000 distinct CDR3 sequences; approximately 44% of these occur just once. The ten largest make up 1.1% of the sample.

This receptor was identified in a human donor in good health. The sequence links TRBV7-2 to TRBJ1-2, with 8 middle bases fitting TRBD1. Sequenced input: sorted CD4+, CD8+, or CD8+CD57+ T cells (not recorded which) from PBMCs. Here the CDR3 is given as CASTQGARYGYTF. The DNA sequence follows: TGTGCCAGCACCCAGGGGGCACGGTATGGCTACACCTTC.